A selection of T cell receptor beta chains follows, all from one sample in a study of technical replicates of blood from a few donors. Produced via immunoSEQ multiplex PCR; TCRdb's table is partial and in-frame only. The data show over 50,000 clones, roughly 97% seen once. The source material was T cells isolated from PBMCs. The receptors originated from a human donor in good health. Each CDR3 is given with its conserved first and last residue. The D gene is left open where the match is weak. Clone size, where shown, is once, few, many, or a class for clones that have expanded.

v_gene	abundance	d_gene	j_gene	CDR3nt	CDR3aa
TRBV5-4	.	TRBD2	TRBJ2-5	TGTGCCAGCAGCTTGGGACTAGCGGGGGGAGAGACCCAGTACTTC	CASSLGLAGGETQYF
TRBV15	.	TRBD1	TRBJ1-1	TGTGCCACCAGCAGAGAGAGACAGGGAACTGAAGCTTTCTTT	CATSRERQGTEAFF
TRBV5-1	.	TRBD2	TRBJ2-2	TGCGCCAGCAGTTACGATAGCGGGGGGGACCGCACCGGGGAGCTGTTTTTT	CASSYDSGGDRTGELFF
TRBV7-6	.	.	TRBJ1-5	TGTGCCAGCTCCCGGGGAAAAAGCAATCAGCCCCAGCATTTT	CASSRGKSNQPQHF
TRBV4-1	.	.	TRBJ1-2	TGCGCCAGCAGCCAAGAGTCTATGTTTGGCTACACCTTC	CASSQESMFGYTF
TRBV5-1	.	TRBD2	TRBJ2-7	TGCGCCAGCAGCAGTAGCGGGAGGTCCAACGAGCAGTACTTC	CASSSSGRSNEQYF
TRBV7-8	.	.	TRBJ1-2	TGTGCCAGCAGCATTTCGGACGCAGGGTCTACGGGTGGCTACACCTTC	CASSISDAGSTGGYTF
TRBV4-1	.	.	TRBJ2-7	TGCGCCAGCTCTCCAAGTTCCGGACTACGCTACGAGCAGTACTTC	CASSPSSGLRYEQYF
TRBV4-1	.	.	TRBJ2-7	TGCGCCAGCAGCCAAGGCTTTAGCTCCTACGAGCAGTACTTC	CASSQGFSSYEQYF
TRBV6-1	.	.	TRBJ1-2	TGTGCCAGCAGTGATAAATGGAGGCGGCTCTATGGCTACACCTTC	CASSDKWRRLYGYTF
TRBV28	once	TRBD1	TRBJ1-2	TGTGCCAGCAGTTTAGACAGGGCCTATGGCTACACCTTC	CASSLDRAYGYTF
TRBV6-5	.	TRBD2	TRBJ2-5	TGTGCCAGCAGTCCGCGCCTAGCGGGGTCTGAGACCCAGTACTTC	CASSPRLAGSETQYF
TRBV6-5	.	.	TRBJ2-3	TGTGCCAGCCGGAGTCTAGCTAGCGCAGATACGCAGTATTTT	CASRSLASADTQYF
TRBV7-2	.	.	TRBJ1-1	TGTGCCAGCAGCCCCGGGACATCTGAAGCTTTCTTT	CASSPGTSEAFF
TRBV27	.	TRBD1	TRBJ1-1	TGTGCCAGCAGCTTTGTCGGGACAGGCCTCCTAATACGGAACACTGAAGCTTTCTTT	CASSFVGTGLLIRNTEAFF
TRBV2	.	TRBD1	TRBJ1-5	TGTGCCAGCAGCGTACGACAGGGGGGCAATCAGCCCCAGCATTTT	CASSVRQGGNQPQHF
TRBV10-1	.	.	TRBJ2-3	TGCGCCAGCAGTGAGGCGGGGCGGGGGCGCACAGATACGCAGTATTTT	CASSEAGRGRTDTQYF
TRBV14	.	TRBD1	TRBJ1-4	TGTGCCAGCCGGGGACAGGGTGGATCAGGGGAGACTAATGAAAAACTGTTTTTT	CASRGQGGSGETNEKLFF
TRBV5-6	.	.	TRBJ2-7	TGTGCCAGCAGCCATACAAACGAGCAGTACTTC	CASSHTNEQYF
TRBV7-8	.	.	TRBJ1-2	TGTGCCAGCAGCTCAACACAGGGCTTGGCCGAGTGGGAAGATAACTATGGCTACACCTTC	CASSSTQGLAEWEDNYGYTF
TRBV6-6	.	.	TRBJ1-2	TGTGCCAGCAGTTACCTGCAGGTTGGCTATGGCTACACCTTC	CASSYLQVGYGYTF
TRBV5-1	.	TRBD1	TRBJ1-1	TGCGCCAGCAGCTTGTCCGGGACAGCCATGAACACTGAAGCTTTCTTT	CASSLSGTAMNTEAFF
TRBV7-9	.	TRBD1	TRBJ2-2	TGTGCCAGCAGCAGACGACAGGGGGGTCCCGGGGAGCTGTTTTTT	CASSRRQGGPGELFF
TRBV7-9	.	TRBD1	TRBJ1-5	TGTGCCAGCAGTCTGGACAGGGTTCGGCCCCAGCATTTT	CASSLDRVRPQHF
TRBV5-1	.	TRBD2	TRBJ2-2	TGCGCCAGCAGCGTTAGCGGGCAGAACACCGGGGAGCTGTTTTTT	CASSVSGQNTGELFF
TRBV4-2	.	TRBD2	TRBJ2-1	TGTGCCAGCAGCCAAGGGACTAGTTACAATGAGCAGTTCTTC	CASSQGTSYNEQFF
TRBV4-1	.	TRBD1	TRBJ1-2	TGCGCCAGCAGCCAGGCCGGGACAGACTATGGCTACACCTTC	CASSQAGTDYGYTF
TRBV7-9	.	.	TRBJ1-1	TGTGCCAGCAGCTTAGAGAACGACATCTGGGGCTTGAACACTGAAGCTTTCTTT	CASSLENDIWGLNTEAFF
TRBV7-3	.	.	TRBJ2-7	TGTGCCAGCAGCGGGACTCCTGGTGCCGAGCAGTACTTC	CASSGTPGAEQYF
TRBV11-2	once	.	TRBJ1-5	TGTGCCAGCAGTGCATCAGGGGATCAGCCCCAGCATTTT	CASSASGDQPQHF
TRBV4-1	.	.	TRBJ1-5	TGCGCCAGCAACCCGGACAGACAATATAGCAATCAGCCCCAGCATTTT	CASNPDRQYSNQPQHF
TRBV30	.	.	TRBJ1-2	TGTGCCTGGAGTCCGGGGGGCGCTGGCTATGGCTACACCTTC	CAWSPGGAGYGYTF
TRBV29-1	.	.	TRBJ2-1	TGCAGCGCCCTCCGGGCAGGGATGGCGAATGAGCAGTTCTTC	CSALRAGMANEQFF
TRBV6-5	.	TRBD1	TRBJ1-3	TGTGCCAGCAGCCTGGACAGGGATGGAAACACCATATATTTT	CASSLDRDGNTIYF
TRBV4-1	few	TRBD2	TRBJ2-2	TGCGCCAGCAGACGACTAGCGGGCACCGGGGAGCTGTTTTTT	CASRRLAGTGELFF
TRBV2	.	.	TRBJ1-2	TGTGCCAGCAGTTATTCGGGAGGCTACACCTTC	CASSYSGGYTF
TRBV28	.	.	TRBJ2-7	TGTGCCAGCTCGGGTGGCTATTATTCCTACGAGCAGTACTTC	CASSGGYYSYEQYF
TRBV5-4	.	.	TRBJ1-4	TGTGCCAGCAGCTTGGATCGTGCATACAATACCGAAAAACTGTTTTTT	CASSLDRAYNTEKLFF
TRBV27	.	TRBD2	TRBJ2-7	TGTGCCAGCAGTTCGAGCGGGAGGCCTCCCGAGCAGTACTTC	CASSSSGRPPEQYF
TRBV9	once	.	TRBJ2-7	TGTGCCAGCAGCGCCCGAGGACGGACAGAGGGGGAGCAGTACTTC	CASSARGRTEGEQYF
TRBV4-1	.	TRBD2	TRBJ2-3	TGCGCCAGCAGCCAAGAGGTGTTAGCGGGGAACACAGATACGCAGTATTTT	CASSQEVLAGNTDTQYF
TRBV10-3	.	.	TRBJ1-2	TGTGCCATCAGGGCAGGGGACCATGGCTACACCTTC	CAIRAGDHGYTF
TRBV29-1	.	.	TRBJ2-7	TGCAGCGTTGAAGATCTTCTCAGGGGAGGGGAGCAGTACTTC	CSVEDLLRGGEQYF
TRBV5-6	.	.	TRBJ1-1	TGTGCCAGCAGCTTGGCCCCCCGAGGGCTGACTGAAGCTTTCTTT	CASSLAPRGLTEAFF
TRBV27	.	TRBD2	TRBJ2-7	TGTACCAGGTCCCGGGGGGCGGAGGACATTAGCGGGAGCTCCTACGAGCAGTACTTC	CTRSRGAEDISGSSYEQYF
TRBV29-1	.	.	TRBJ1-2	TGCAGCGTTAGACAGCTTTGGGGCTACACCTTC	CSVRQLWGYTF
TRBV7-9	once	TRBD1	TRBJ1-4	TGTGCGACAGGGTCCTCTTGGGAAAAACTGTTTTTT	CATGSSWEKLFF
TRBV28	.	TRBD1	TRBJ1-2	TGTGCCAGCAGTGAATCCGGGACAGGGAGTGGCTACACCTTC	CASSESGTGSGYTF
TRBV10-2	.	TRBD2	TRBJ2-1	TGCGCCAGCATTGTCTCCCCCCTAGCGGACCCTGACGATTCCTACAATGAGCAGTTCTTC	CASIVSPLADPDDSYNEQFF
TRBV19	.	TRBD1	TRBJ2-7	TGTGCCAGTAGTGGTGGGACAGGGCCTTACGAGCAGTACTTC	CASSGGTGPYEQYF
TRBV10-3	.	.	TRBJ1-5	TGTGCCATCAGTGCGGCAGCGGTCAATCAGCCCCAGCATTTT	CAISAAAVNQPQHF
TRBV27	.	.	TRBJ2-2	TGTGCCAGATTCCGGGACACCGACAACACCGGGGAGCTGTTTTTT	CARFRDTDNTGELFF
TRBV15	.	TRBD1	TRBJ1-1	TGTGCCACCAGCAGTACAGCCGGGACAGGGCCCTTGGGCGAAGCTTTCTTT	CATSSTAGTGPLGEAFF
TRBV7-9	.	TRBD1	TRBJ1-5	TGTGCCAGCAGCTTACAACAGGGGGGGCCCCAGCATTTT	CASSLQQGGPQHF
TRBV11-3	.	TRBD1	TRBJ2-2	TGTGCCAGCAGCTTAGTTCTTTTTGGGACAGGGAACACCGGGGAGCTGTTTTTT	CASSLVLFGTGNTGELFF
TRBV6-5	.	TRBD1	TRBJ1-1	TGTGCCAGCAGTTACTCCCAGGGGGCTAGCACTGAAGCTTTCTTT	CASSYSQGASTEAFF